This T cell receptor (beta chain) was sequenced during a study of metastatic and nonmetastatic thyroid tumors. Study-level background: Repertoires of blood and of tissue (tumor or nodule) from malignant and benign thyroid patients were compared.

CDR1 and CDR2 from the germline V gene are PRHDT and FYEKMQ (reference sequence). V lost 0 bases and J 6 bases, leaving 17 bases between the germline ends. This CDR3 is 16 amino acids long. As handled by the study authors: The study built a papillary thyroid cancer distant-metastasis classifier from CDR3 differences across clinicopathological groups. Using MiXCR, TCRdb reanalyzed the PCR reads. The V and J calls and clone size are TCRdb's, not the authors'. This sample yields approximately 6,000 clones, of which around 32% are seen a single time; around half belongs to the top ten. General study results and limits: TCR beta diversity was reportedly significantly higher in malignant thyroid tumors than benign nodules, in blood and tumor.

Patients underwent thyroid surgery, and none had received any treatment before it. A note on this clone: What it binds is not known.

Sequences were obtained from adjacent normal tissue. The receptor was derived from a female donor with papillary thyroid cancer or a benign thyroid nodule (not recorded which). Some clones in this sample may be carry-over from other donors' samples. The chain joins TRBV13 to TRBJ1-2, with a possible D match to TRBD1 (5 bases). CDR3 protein: CASSLGSGTVGDGYTF. Written as DNA, the CDR3 is TGTGCCAGCAGCTTAGGGTCCGGGACGGTTGGGGATGGCTACACCTTC.